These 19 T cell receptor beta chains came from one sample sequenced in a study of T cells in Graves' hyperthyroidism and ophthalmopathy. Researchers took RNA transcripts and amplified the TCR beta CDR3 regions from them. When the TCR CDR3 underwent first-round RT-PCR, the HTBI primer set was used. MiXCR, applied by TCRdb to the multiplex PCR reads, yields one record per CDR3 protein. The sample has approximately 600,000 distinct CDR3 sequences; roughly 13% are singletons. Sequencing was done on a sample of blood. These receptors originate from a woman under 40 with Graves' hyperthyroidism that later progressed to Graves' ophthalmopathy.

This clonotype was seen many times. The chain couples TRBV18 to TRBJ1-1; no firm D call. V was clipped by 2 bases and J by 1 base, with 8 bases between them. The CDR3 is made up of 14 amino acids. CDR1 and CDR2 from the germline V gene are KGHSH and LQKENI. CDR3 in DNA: TGTGCCAGCTCACCAAGGTTCCCGAACACTGAAGCTTTCTTT. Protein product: CASSPRFPNTEAFF.

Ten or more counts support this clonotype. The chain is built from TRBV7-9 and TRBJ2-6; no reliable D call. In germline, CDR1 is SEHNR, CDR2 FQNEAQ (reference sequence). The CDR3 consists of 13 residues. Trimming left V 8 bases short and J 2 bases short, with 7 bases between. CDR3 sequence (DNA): TGTGCCAGCGCGTTAGCTGGGGCCAACGTCCTGACTTTC. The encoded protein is CASALAGANVLTF.

CDR3 amino acids: CASSLGGPGTDTQYF. In nucleotides, the CDR3 is TGTGCCAGCAGCTTAGGGGGGCCGGGCACAGATACGCAGTATTTT. The J gene is TRBJ2-3, the V gene TRBV7-2; the D gene is possibly TRBD1 (6 bases). This CDR3 is built from 15 residues. Between the trimmed V and J ends, which lost 1 base and 1 base, there was a span of 9 bases. CDR1 is SGHTA and CDR2 is FQGNSA in the germline V gene.

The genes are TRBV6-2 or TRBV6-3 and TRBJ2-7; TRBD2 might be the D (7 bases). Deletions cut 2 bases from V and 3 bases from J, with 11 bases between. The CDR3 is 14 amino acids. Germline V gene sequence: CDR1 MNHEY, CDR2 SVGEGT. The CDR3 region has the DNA TGTGCCAGCAGTTACGAGGGGGGGGACTACGAGCAGTACTTC. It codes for CASSYEGGDYEQYF.

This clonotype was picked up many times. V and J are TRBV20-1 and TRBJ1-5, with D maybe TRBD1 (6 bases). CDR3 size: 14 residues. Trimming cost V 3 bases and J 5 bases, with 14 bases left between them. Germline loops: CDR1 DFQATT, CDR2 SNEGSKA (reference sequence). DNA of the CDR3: TGCAGTGCTAGTGCGGGGGGCGCTGATCAGCCCCAGCATTTT. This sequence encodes CSASAGGADQPQHF.

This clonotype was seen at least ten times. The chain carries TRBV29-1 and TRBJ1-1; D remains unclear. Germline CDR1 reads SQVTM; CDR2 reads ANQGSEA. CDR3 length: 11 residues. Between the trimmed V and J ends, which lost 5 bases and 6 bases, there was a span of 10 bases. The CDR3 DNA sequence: TGCAGCGTTTTAGTGAGCGCTGAAGCTTTCTTT. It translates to CSVLVSAEAFF.

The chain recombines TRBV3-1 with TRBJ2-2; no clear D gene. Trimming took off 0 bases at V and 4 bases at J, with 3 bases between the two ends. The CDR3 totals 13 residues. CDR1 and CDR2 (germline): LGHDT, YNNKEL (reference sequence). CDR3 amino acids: CASSQEATGELFF. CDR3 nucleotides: TGTGCCAGCAGCCAAGAGGCCACCGGGGAGCTGTTTTTT.

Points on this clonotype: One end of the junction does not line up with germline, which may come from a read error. CDR3 residues: CASSLGPRIRYNEQFF. In nucleotides, the CDR3 is TGTGCTAGCAGCTTAGGGCCTAGAATTCGATACAATGAGCAGTTCTTC. This rearrangement joins TRBV7-7 to TRBJ2-1, with unresolved D. Germline V CDR1 and CDR2: SSHAT, FNYEAQ (reference sequence). This CDR3 region has 16 residues. The complete variable domain, with remaining parts taken from reference TRBV7-7 and TRBJ2-1, reads GAGVSQSPRYKVTKRGQDVTLRCDPISSHATLYWYQQALGQGPEFLTYFNYEAQPDKSGLPSDRFSAERPEGSISTLTIQRTEQRDSAMYRCASSLGPRIRYNEQFFGPGTRLTVL.

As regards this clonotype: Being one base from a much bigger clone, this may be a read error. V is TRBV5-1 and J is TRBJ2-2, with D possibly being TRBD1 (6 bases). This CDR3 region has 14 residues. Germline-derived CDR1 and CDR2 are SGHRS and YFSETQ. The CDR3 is CASKIQGNTGEPFF. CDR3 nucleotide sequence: TGCGCCAGCAAAATACAGGGAAACACCGGGGAGCCGTTTTTT.

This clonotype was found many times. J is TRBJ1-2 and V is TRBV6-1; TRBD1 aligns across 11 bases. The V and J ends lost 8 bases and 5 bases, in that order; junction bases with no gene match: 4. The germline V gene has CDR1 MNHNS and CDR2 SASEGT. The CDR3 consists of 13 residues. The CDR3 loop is CASGQGAGYGYTF. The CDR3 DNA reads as TGTGCCAGCGGACAGGGGGCGGGATATGGCTACACCTTC.

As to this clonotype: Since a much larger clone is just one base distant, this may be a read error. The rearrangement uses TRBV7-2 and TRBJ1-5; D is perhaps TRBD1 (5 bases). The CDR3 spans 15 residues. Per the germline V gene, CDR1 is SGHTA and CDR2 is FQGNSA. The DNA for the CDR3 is TGTGCCAGCAGCTTAGGCACCTGGGGCAATCAGGCCCAGCATTTT. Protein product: CASSLGTWGNQAQHF.

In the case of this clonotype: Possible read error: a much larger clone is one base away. CDR3 bases: TGTGCCAGCAGTGACTCTAACTATGGCTACACCTTC. Amino acids: CASSDSNYGYTF. V gene TRBV28 combines with J gene TRBJ1-2; D unresolved. This CDR3 is built from 12 residues. CDR1 and CDR2 (germline): MDHEN, SYDVKM. V lost 5 bases and J 0 bases, leaving 4 bases between the germline ends.

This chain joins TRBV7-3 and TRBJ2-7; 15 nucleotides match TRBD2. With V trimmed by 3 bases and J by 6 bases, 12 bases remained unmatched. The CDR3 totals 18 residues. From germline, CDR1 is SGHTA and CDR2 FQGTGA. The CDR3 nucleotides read TGTGCCAGCAGCTTGGGCCATCCGGGACTAGCGGGAGGATCCGAGCAGTACTTC. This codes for CASSLGHPGLAGGSEQYF.

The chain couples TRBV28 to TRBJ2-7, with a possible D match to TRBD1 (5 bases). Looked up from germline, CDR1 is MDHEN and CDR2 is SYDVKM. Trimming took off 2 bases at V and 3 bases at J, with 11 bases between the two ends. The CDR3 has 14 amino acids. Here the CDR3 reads CASSLSGHIYEQYF. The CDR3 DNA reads TGTGCCAGCAGTTTAAGTGGACACATCTACGAGCAGTACTTC.

The CDR3 region has the DNA TGTGCCAGCAGTTCCGGGGGGAACGTCGGAAACACCATATATTTT. Its protein is CASSSGGNVGNTIYF. The rearrangement links TRBV6-9 to TRBJ1-3; perhaps TRBD1 as D (5 bases). The ends were cut back, 4 bases at V and 4 bases at J, with 14 bases in the middle. Germline V gene lookup returns CDR1 MNHGY and CDR2 SVAAGI. The CDR3 is made up of 15 amino acids.

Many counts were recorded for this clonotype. The CDR3 reads CASSYSPALDPFF. Here the CDR3 DNA reads TGTGCCAGCAGTTACTCCCCCGCCTTGGATCCGTTCTTC. The chain carries TRBV6-6 and TRBJ2-1; D is unclear. CDR3 length: 13 amino acids. The germline gives CDR1 MNHNY, CDR2 SVGAGI (reference sequence). The germline V and J ends were trimmed by 0 bases and 15 bases, with 15 bases remaining between them.

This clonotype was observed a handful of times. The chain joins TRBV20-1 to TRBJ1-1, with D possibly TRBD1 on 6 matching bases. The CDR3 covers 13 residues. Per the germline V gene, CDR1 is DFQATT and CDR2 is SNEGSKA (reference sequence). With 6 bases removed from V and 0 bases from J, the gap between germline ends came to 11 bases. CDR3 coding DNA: TGCAGTGCATTGGGGGCCGTGAACACTGAAGCTTTCTTT. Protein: CSALGAVNTEAFF.

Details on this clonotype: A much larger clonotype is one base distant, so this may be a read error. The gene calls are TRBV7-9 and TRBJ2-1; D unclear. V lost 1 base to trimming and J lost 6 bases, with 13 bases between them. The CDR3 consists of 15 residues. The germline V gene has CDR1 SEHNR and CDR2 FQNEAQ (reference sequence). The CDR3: CASSLGEDHINEQFF. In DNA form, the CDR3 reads TGTGCCAGCAGCTTAGGTGAGGACCACATCAATGAGCAGTTCTTC. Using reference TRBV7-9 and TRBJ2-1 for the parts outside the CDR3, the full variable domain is DTGVSQNPRHKITKRGQNVTFRCDPISEHNRLYWYRQTLGQGPEFLTYFQNEAQLEKSRLLSDRFSAERPKGSFSTLEIQRTEQGDSAMYLCASSLGEDHINEQFFGPGTRLTVL.

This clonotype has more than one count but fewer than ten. CDR3 bases: TGTGCCTGGAGTAGTACCGATGCCTATCAGCCCCAGCATTTT. Its translation is CAWSSTDAYQPQHF. This rearrangement joins TRBV30 to TRBJ1-5; D remains ambiguous. Germline V lookup: CDR1 GTSNPN, CDR2 SVGIG (reference sequence). V was clipped by 2 bases and J by 5 bases, with 13 bases between them. This CDR3 contains 14 residues.